The rows below give T cell receptor beta chains drawn from one sample of a study of shared clonotypes between healthy human individuals. The method was immunoSEQ multiplex PCR; TCRdb's version includes in-frame clones alone and lacks a portion of them. The repertoire includes roughly 500,000 clones, approximately 95% of them detected once, and about 0.06% sits in the top ten. The specimen was naive CD4+ T cells sorted from blood. These receptors were obtained from a woman aged 30 to 39 in good health. The CDR3 runs from the conserved cysteine through the conserved F or W.

TRBV29-1 | CSVELSGQGYNEQFF
TRBV9 | CASSVGTSGRAVRETQYF
TRBV1 | CTSSHRDSGGRRGHEQYF
TRBV6-5 | CASRGMGLGDGYTF
TRBV11-2 | CASSQSGFQPQHF
TRBV7-6 | CASSLPYGGGGNEQYF
TRBV28 | CASSPTRISHNEQFF
TRBV29-1 | CSVGTATDQPQHF
TRBV30 | CAWSYRTGGEQYF
TRBV10-2 | CASSDQSIVITEAFF
TRBV29-1 | CSVEGTTTYEQYF
TRBV15 | CATSRRRGVTNEKLFF
TRBV9 | CASSSGQFTDTQYF
TRBV10-3 | CAVLPGNTIYF
TRBV4-1 | CASSQDPGGFYEQYF
TRBV30 | CAWRTTGVNNQPQHF
TRBV28 | CASSGGQGAQTEAFF
TRBV29-1 | CSDLVLGQPQHF
TRBV11-3 | CASSLDLWSGSPNEQFF
TRBV7-6 | CASSLAGAINEKLFF
TRBV7-8 | CASSLVGEQYF
TRBV18 | CASSPPAQMVYNEQFF
TRBV28 | CASSRTELNQPQHF
TRBV28 | CASSLRRDIETQYF
TRBV5-1 | CASSLGGLDTDTQYF
TRBV28 | CASRPAPYDGYTF
TRBV6-1 | CASSEFGGTSGMEQFF
TRBV19 | CASSIASRTSGRAYNEQFF
TRBV28 | CASSLATATKGGYTF
TRBV6-1 | CASSESGIAGTQYF
TRBV5-5 | CASSRGGLNTGELFF
TRBV7-9 | CASSWTSGTMDTQYF
TRBV5-8 | CASRLAGATYEQYF
TRBV7-3 | CASSPGLAGVDGELFF
TRBV6-1 | CASSLTSGNTGELFF
TRBV5-5 | CASSSTQGGTEAFF